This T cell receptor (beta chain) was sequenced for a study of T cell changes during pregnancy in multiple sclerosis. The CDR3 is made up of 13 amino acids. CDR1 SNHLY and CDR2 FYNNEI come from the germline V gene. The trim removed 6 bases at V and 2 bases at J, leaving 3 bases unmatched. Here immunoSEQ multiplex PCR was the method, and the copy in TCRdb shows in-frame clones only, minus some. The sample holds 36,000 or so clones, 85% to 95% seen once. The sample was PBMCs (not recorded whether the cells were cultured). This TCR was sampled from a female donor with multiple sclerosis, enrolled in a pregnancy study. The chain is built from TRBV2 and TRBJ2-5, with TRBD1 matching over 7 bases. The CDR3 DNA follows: TGTGCCAGCAGGCCGGGACAGCAAGAGACCCAGTACTTC. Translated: CASRPGQQETQYF.